What follows is one T cell receptor (beta chain) and its context. Its antigen remains unidentified. Germline CDR1 reads LGHDT; CDR2 reads YNNKEL (reference sequence). The V and J ends lost 0 bases and 4 bases respectively, with 10 bases between them. This CDR3 is built from 15 residues. This record belongs to a study of blood T cells in healthy people across ages. Notes on the study in general: The fall in TCR beta diversity per million T cells was roughly linear with age.

The authors ran a second PCR of about 6 to 11 cycles using a sample-barcoded 5' primer and a J-beta primer mix. Using its own MiXCR run on the 5' RACE reads, TCRdb lists one record per CDR3 protein. The repertoire holds about 800,000 distinct CDR3 sequences, with roughly 50% as singletons. The sequence was obtained from a man younger than 40 in good health. Specimen: blood. This rearrangement joins TRBV3-1 to TRBJ1-5, with D uncertain. In DNA, the CDR3 is TGTGCCAGCAGCCAAGACGCCTCGGGGAATCAGCCCCAGCATTTT. It codes for CASSQDASGNQPQHF.